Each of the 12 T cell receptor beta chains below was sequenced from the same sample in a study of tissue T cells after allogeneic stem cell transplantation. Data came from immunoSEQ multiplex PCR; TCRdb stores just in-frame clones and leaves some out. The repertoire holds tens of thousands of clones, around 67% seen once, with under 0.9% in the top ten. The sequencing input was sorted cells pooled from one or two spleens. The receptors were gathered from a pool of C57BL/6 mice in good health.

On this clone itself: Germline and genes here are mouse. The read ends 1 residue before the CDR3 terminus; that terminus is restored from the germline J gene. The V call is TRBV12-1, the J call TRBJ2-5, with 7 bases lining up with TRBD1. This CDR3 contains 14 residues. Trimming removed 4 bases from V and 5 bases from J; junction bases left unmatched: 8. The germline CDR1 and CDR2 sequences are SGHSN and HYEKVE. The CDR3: CASSPTGRGDTQYF. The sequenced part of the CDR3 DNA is TGTGCCAGCTCCCCGACAGGGAGGGGAGACACCCAGTAC.

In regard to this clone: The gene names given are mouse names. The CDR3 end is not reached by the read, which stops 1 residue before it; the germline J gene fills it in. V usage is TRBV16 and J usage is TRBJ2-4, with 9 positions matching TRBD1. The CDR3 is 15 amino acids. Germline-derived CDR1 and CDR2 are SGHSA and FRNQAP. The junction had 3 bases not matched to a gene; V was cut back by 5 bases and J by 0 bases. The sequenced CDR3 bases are TGTGCAAGCAGCCTACAGGGGGCGAGTCAAAACACCTTGTAC. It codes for CASSLQGASQNTLY. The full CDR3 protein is CASSLQGASQNTLYF.

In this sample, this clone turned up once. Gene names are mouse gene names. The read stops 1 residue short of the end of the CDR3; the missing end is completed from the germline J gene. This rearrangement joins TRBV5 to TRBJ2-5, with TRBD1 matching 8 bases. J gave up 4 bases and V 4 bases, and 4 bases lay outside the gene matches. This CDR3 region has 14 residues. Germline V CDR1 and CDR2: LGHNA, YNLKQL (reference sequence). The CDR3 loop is CASSPLDREDTQYF. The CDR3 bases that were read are TGTGCCAGCAGCCCCCTGGACAGGGAAGACACCCAGTAC.

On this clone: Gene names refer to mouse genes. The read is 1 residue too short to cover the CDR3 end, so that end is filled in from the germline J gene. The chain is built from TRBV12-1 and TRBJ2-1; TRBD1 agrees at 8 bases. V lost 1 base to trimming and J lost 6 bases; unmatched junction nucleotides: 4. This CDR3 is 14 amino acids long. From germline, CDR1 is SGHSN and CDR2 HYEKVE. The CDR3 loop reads CASSLGTGFAEQFF. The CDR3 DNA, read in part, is TGTGCCAGCTCTCTTGGGACAGGCTTTGCTGAGCAGTTC.

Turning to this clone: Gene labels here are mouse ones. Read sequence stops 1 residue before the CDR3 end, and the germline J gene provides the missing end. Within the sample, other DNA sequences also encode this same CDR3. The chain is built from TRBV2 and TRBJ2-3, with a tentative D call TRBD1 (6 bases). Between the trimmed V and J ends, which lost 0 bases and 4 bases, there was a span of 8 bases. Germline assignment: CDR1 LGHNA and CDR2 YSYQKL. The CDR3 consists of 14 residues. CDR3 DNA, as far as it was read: TGTGCCAGCAGCCAAGATGGGACAACAGAAACGCTGTAT. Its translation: CASSQDGTTETLY. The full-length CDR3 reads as CASSQDGTTETLYF.

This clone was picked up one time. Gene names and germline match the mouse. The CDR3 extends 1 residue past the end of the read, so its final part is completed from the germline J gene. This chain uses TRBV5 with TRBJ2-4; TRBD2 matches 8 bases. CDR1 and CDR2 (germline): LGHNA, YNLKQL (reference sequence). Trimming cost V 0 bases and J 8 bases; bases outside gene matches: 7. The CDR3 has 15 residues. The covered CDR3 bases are TGTGCCAGCAGCCAAGAAAGGGGGGGCGGCGGCACCTTGTAC. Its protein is CASSQERGGGGTLY. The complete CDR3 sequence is CASSQERGGGGTLYF.

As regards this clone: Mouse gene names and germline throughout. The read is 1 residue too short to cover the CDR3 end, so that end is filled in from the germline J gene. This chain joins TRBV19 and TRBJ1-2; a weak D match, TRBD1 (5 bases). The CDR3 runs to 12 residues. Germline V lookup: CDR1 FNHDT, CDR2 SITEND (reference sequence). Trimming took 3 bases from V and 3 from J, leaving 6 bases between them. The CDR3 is CASSRGDSDYTF. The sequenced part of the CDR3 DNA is TGTGCCAGCAGTAGGGGGGACTCCGACTACACC.

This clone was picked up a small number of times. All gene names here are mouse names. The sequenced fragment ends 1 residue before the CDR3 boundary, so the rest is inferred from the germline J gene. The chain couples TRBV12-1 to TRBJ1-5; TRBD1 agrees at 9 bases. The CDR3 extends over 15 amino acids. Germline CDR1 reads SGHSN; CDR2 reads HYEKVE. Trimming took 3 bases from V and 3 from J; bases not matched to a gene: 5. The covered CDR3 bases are TGTGCCAGCTCTGCACAGGGGGCGCGCAACCAGGCTCCGCTT. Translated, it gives CASSAQGARNQAPL. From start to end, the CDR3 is CASSAQGARNQAPLF. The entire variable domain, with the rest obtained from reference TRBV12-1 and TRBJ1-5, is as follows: DSGVVQSPRHIIKEKGGRSVLTCIPISGHSNVVWYQQTLGKELKFLIQHYEKVERDKGFLPSRFSVQQFDDYHSEMNMSALELEDSAMYFCASSAQGARNQAPLFGEGTRLSVL.

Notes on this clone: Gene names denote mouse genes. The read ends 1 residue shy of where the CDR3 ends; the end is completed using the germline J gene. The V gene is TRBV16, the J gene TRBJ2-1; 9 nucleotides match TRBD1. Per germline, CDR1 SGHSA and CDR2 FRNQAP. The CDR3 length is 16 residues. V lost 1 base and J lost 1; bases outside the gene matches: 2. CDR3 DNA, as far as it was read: TGTGCAAGCAGCTTAGTGGGGACAGGGAACTATGCTGAGCAGTTC. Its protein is CASSLVGTGNYAEQF. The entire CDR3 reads CASSLVGTGNYAEQFF.

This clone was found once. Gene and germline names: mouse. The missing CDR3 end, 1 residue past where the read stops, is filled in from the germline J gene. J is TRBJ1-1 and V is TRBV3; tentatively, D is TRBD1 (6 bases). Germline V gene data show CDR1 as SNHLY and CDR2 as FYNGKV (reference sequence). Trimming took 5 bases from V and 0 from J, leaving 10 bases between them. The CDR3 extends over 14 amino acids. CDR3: CASSAGQSNTEVFF. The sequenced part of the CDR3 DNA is TGTGCCAGCAGCGCGGGACAATCAAACACAGAAGTCTTC. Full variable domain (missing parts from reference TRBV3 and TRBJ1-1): GPKVLQIPSHQIIDMGQMVTLNCDPVSNHLYFYWYKQILGQQMEFLVNFYNGKVMEKSKLFKDQFSVERPDGSYFTLKIQPTALEDSAVYFCASSAGQSNTEVFFGKGTRLTVV.

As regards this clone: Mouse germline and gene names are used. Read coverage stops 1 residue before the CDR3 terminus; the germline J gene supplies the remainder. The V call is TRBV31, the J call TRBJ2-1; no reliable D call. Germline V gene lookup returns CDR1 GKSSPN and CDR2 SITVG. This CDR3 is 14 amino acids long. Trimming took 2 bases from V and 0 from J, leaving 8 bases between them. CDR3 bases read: TGTGCCTGGAGTAGGGCAGATAACTATGCTGAGCAGTTC. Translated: CAWSRADNYAEQF. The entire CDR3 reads CAWSRADNYAEQFF.

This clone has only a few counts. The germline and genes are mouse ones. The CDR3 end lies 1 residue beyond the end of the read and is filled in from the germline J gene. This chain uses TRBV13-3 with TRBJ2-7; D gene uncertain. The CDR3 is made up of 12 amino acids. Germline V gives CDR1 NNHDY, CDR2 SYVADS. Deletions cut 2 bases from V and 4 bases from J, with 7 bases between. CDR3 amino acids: CASSESRYEQYF. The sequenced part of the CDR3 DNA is TGTGCCAGCAGTGAAAGCAGATATGAACAGTAC.